Listed here are 11 T cell receptor beta chains from one sample, sequenced in a study of CD8 T cells in Susac syndrome. Reverse transcription of roughly 0.45 to 1 ug RNA was carried out with random hexamers. TCRdb processed the immunoSEQ multiplex PCR reads anew with MiXCR; each CDR3 protein has one entry. The sample contains about 200,000 distinct CDR3 sequences, approximately 95% of which appear only once. Specimen: CD4+ T cells from PBMCs. The receptors here all came from a human donor with multiple sclerosis.

The J gene is TRBJ2-1, the V gene TRBV3-1; 8 bases fit TRBD1. With 4 bases clipped from V and 4 bases from J, the junction kept 6 bases outside the gene matches. The CDR3 is made up of 15 amino acids. Per germline, CDR1 LGHDT and CDR2 YNNKEL (reference sequence). Here the CDR3 DNA reads TGTGCCAGCAGCCTAAGAGGGACAGGATACAATGAGCAGTTCTTC. Residues: CASSLRGTGYNEQFF.

The chain has TRBV6-6 and TRBJ2-7, with D uncertain. V was pared by 6 bases and J by 6 bases, with 18 bases between. Germline V gene data show CDR1 as MNHNY and CDR2 as SVGAGI (reference sequence). This CDR3 has 14 residues. CDR3: CASRVYGRQGEQYF. DNA for the CDR3: TGTGCCAGCAGGGTATACGGGCGGCAAGGCGAGCAGTACTTC.

The J gene is TRBJ2-6, the V gene TRBV4-2; no clear D gene. V was cut by 0 bases and J by 3 bases, with 3 bases left in between. This CDR3 is 14 amino acids long. Germline-derived CDR1 and CDR2 are LGHNA and YNFKEQ. For the CDR3, the DNA is TGTGCCAGCAGCCAAGAGGGTGGGGCCAACGTCCTGACTTTC. Translation gives CASSQEGGANVLTF.

The V gene is TRBV30, the J gene TRBJ2-7; D not certain. CDR1 GTSNPN and CDR2 SVGIG come from the germline V gene (reference sequence). The germline V and J ends were trimmed by 2 bases and 4 bases, with 9 bases remaining between them. This CDR3 has 12 residues. The CDR3 DNA reads as TGTGCCTGGAGTAGAGGATCATACGAGCAGTACGTC. The encoded protein is CAWSRGSYEQYV.

This chain uses TRBV6-5 with TRBJ2-1, with a possible D match to TRBD1 (6 bases). This CDR3 is built from 15 residues. CDR1 and CDR2 from the germline V gene are MNHEY and SVGAGI. Trimming took off 6 bases at V and 3 bases at J, with 15 bases between the two ends. The CDR3 here is CASSAVGRGYNEQFF. CDR3 sequence (DNA): TGTGCCAGCAGCGCCGTGGGCAGGGGCTACAATGAGCAGTTCTTC.

The chain carries TRBV2 and TRBJ2-3, with unresolved D. Between the trimmed V and J ends, which lost 9 bases and 6 bases, there was a span of 19 bases. CDR3 length: 14 amino acids. Germline V gene lookup returns CDR1 SNHLY and CDR2 FYNNEI. CDR3 DNA: TGTGCCAGTATCAAAGGTCTCCTTCCGGATACGCAGTATTTT. Amino acid sequence: CASIKGLLPDTQYF.

This chain joins TRBV20-1 and TRBJ2-2; 8 bases fit TRBD2. V gave up 6 bases and J gave up 1 base; unmatched junction bases: 10. In germline, CDR1 is DFQATT, CDR2 SNEGSKA (reference sequence). This CDR3 region has 16 residues. CDR3 nucleotide sequence: TGCAGTGCCCGTACCCACGGGGGGGAGAACACCGGGGAGCTGTTTTTT. Encoded protein: CSARTHGGENTGELFF.

CDR3 in amino acids: CSVGSGPGNTGELFF. The CDR3 DNA reads TGCAGCGTTGGATCCGGACCGGGGAACACCGGGGAGCTGTTTTTT. The V gene is TRBV29-1, the J gene TRBJ2-2; D is ambiguous. CDR1 is SQVTM, CDR2 ANQGSEA, per germline. Trimming cost V 4 bases and J 1 base, with 13 bases left between them. The CDR3 is 15 residues long.

The V gene is TRBV15, the J gene TRBJ2-5, with 9 bases lining up with TRBD1. The CDR3 consists of 15 residues. V gave up 0 bases and J gave up 5 bases; unmatched junction bases: 4. Germline CDR1 LNHNV, CDR2 YYDKDF (reference sequence). The CDR3 spells CATSRDPGQGETQYF. CDR3 coding DNA: TGTGCCACCAGCAGAGATCCCGGACAGGGGGAGACCCAGTACTTC.

Only one count was recorded for this clonotype. V gene TRBV27 combines with J gene TRBJ1-1, with 8 bases that match TRBD1. Germline values: CDR1 MNHEY, CDR2 SMNVEV (reference sequence). This CDR3 contains 16 residues. Germline trimming cut 4 bases from V and 0 bases from J; bases unmatched to any gene: 7. The CDR3 here is CASSYRGRTMNTEAFF. In nucleotides, the CDR3 is TGTGCCAGCAGTTACAGGGGGAGGACGATGAACACTGAAGCTTTCTTT.

The rearrangement links TRBV15 to TRBJ2-7; 7 positions match TRBD1. The junction had 10 bases not matched to a gene; V was cut back by 3 bases and J by 2 bases. Germline V gene lookup returns CDR1 LNHNV and CDR2 YYDKDF (reference sequence). CDR3 length: 16 amino acids. CDR3 bases: TGTGCCACCAGCAGCTCTATAAAGACAGGGCCCTACGAGCAGTACTTC. It specifies CATSSSIKTGPYEQYF.